What follows are 27 T cell receptor beta chains derived from one specimen sequenced in a study of OX40 agonist ivuxolimab in advanced cancers. Library preparation was by the immunoSEQ multiplex PCR assay. TCRdb holds this immuneACCESS table with in-frame rearrangements only. Some clones are missing; in checked studies, unresolved V genes explain under half, and the rest has no known cause. Counted in this sample were 25,000 to 30,000 clones; 65% to 80% of them appeared once. The ten largest clones capture over 25% of the sample. This specimen was CD4+ or CD8+ T cells sorted from blood, taken in a trial of the OX40 agonist ivuxolimab. All receptors come from an adult with an advanced solid tumor such as melanoma, head and neck, liver or kidney cancer.

The chain uses TRBV28 and TRBJ2-7, with 7 bases that match TRBD2. V lost 2 bases to trimming and J lost 6 bases; unmatched junction nucleotides: 7. The CDR3 has 14 residues. Germline values: CDR1 MDHEN, CDR2 SYDVKM. Here the CDR3 DNA reads TGTGCCAGCAGTTTAAAGCGGGAATTGTCCGAGCAGTACTTC. This gives the protein CASSLKRELSEQYF.

The chain is built from TRBV6-5 and TRBJ2-7; the D gene is possibly TRBD2 (5 bases). The ends were cut back, 0 bases at V and 4 bases at J, with 10 bases in the middle. CDR3 size: 14 residues. Germline V gives CDR1 MNHEY, CDR2 SVGAGI. CDR3 loop: CASSYSGWTYEQYF. The CDR3 nucleotides are TGTGCCAGCAGTTACTCCGGTTGGACTTACGAGCAGTACTTC.

The chain uses TRBV30 and TRBJ1-1; D might be TRBD1 (6 bases). Trimming took 6 bases from V and 6 from J, leaving 20 bases between them. The CDR3 covers 14 residues. The germline V gene encodes CDR1 GTSNPN and CDR2 SVGIG (reference sequence). CDR3 amino acids: CACPVAWGAAEAFF. CDR3 bases: TGTGCCTGTCCCGTGGCGTGGGGGGCCGCTGAAGCTTTCTTT.

Written as DNA, the CDR3 is TGTGCCAGCAAGATCACAGGGGCCTACAATGAGCAGTTCTTC. Residues: CASKITGAYNEQFF. This sequence joins TRBV14 and TRBJ2-1, with 7 nucleotides matching TRBD1. The CDR3 runs 14 residues. The junction had 5 bases not matched to a gene; V was cut back by 7 bases and J by 2 bases. Germline V gene sequence: CDR1 SGHDN, CDR2 FVKESK.

V usage is TRBV6-5 and J usage is TRBJ1-1; no firm D call. Trimming cost V 3 bases and J 2 bases, with 7 bases left between them. Germline CDR1 reads MNHEY; CDR2 reads SVGAGI. The CDR3 sequence is 13 residues long. This CDR3 is CASSYLGNTEAFF. The CDR3 bases are TGTGCCAGCAGTTATTTAGGTAACACTGAAGCTTTCTTT.

CDR3 nucleotide sequence: TGTGCCAGCAGTGAGCGGCTAGCCAAAAACATTCAGTACTTC. Translation: CASSERLAKNIQYF. This chain links TRBV2 with TRBJ2-4, with D unresolved. The CDR3 covers 14 residues. Trimming stripped 3 bases from V and 0 bases from J, with 6 bases between. Germline lookup yields CDR1 SNHLY and CDR2 FYNNEI.

The chain carries TRBV23-1 and TRBJ1-2; no clear D. TRBV23-1 has ORF status, its function being uncertain. The CDR3 runs 10 residues. Trimming stripped 6 bases from V and 8 bases from J, with 7 bases between. CDR3 in DNA: TGCGCCAGCAGCAGGAGGGGCTACACCTTC. This codes for CASSRRGYTF.

The CDR3 coding sequence is TGTGCCAGCAGCGTAACAACAGGGGGTGCGCCCCTCCACTTT. It yields the protein CASSVTTGGAPLHF. The chain combines TRBV9 with TRBJ1-6; 8 nucleotides align to TRBD1. The CDR3 sequence is 14 residues long. J was trimmed by 13 bases and V by 1 base; bases with no gene match: 7. The V gene's germline CDR1 is SGDLS and CDR2 YYNGEE. The full variable domain, with the rest looked up from reference TRBV9 and TRBJ1-6, is DSGVTQTPKHLITATGQRVTLRCSPRSGDLSVYWYQQSLDQGLQFLIQYYNGEERAKGNILERFSAQQFPDLHSELNLSSLELGDSALYFCASSVTTGGAPLHFGNGTRLTVT.

The chain has TRBV7-8 and TRBJ1-5, with D possibly matching TRBD1 (5 bases). V dropped 1 base and J dropped 4 bases, with 14 bases sitting between them. The CDR3 has 16 amino acids. CDR1 SGHVS and CDR2 FQNEAQ come from the germline V gene. CDR3 protein: CASSLVRQGINQPQHF. As DNA, the CDR3 is TGTGCCAGCAGCTTAGTGAGGCAGGGTATAAATCAGCCCCAGCATTTT.

The table lists this clone with a count of one. This chain uses TRBV27 with TRBJ2-1, with D possibly matching TRBD1 (5 bases). Germline V CDR1 and CDR2: MNHEY, SMNVEV (reference sequence). The CDR3 is made up of 14 amino acids. V dropped 3 bases and J dropped 4 bases, with 10 bases sitting between them. The CDR3 loop is CASSFQGLYNEQFF. The CDR3 bases are TGTGCCAGCAGTTTCCAGGGCCTGTACAATGAGCAGTTCTTC.

This clone was detected a few times. The V call is TRBV5-6, the J call TRBJ1-5; unclear D gene. CDR1 is SGHDT, CDR2 YYEEEE, per germline. V was pared by 2 bases and J by 5 bases, with 5 bases between. The CDR3 length is 12 residues. The CDR3 coding sequence is TGTGCCAGCAGCTTCGGAGATCAGCCCCAGCATTTT. Translation: CASSFGDQPQHF.

The V gene is TRBV5-1, the J gene TRBJ1-2; D gene ambiguous. This CDR3 is built from 15 residues. Per germline, CDR1 SGHRS and CDR2 YFSETQ. V lost 3 bases and J lost 3, with 15 bases in between. The DNA for the CDR3 is TGCGCCAGCAGCTGGCGGAGGGTTTTTGACTATGGCTACACCTTC. Protein sequence: CASSWRRVFDYGYTF.

The CDR3 is CASSEARGNSYEQYF. CDR3 bases: TGTGCCAGCAGTGAAGCGCGGGGGAACTCCTACGAGCAGTACTTC. The chain employs TRBV6-1 and TRBJ2-7; TRBD2 agrees at 7 bases. Germline V gene lookup returns CDR1 MNHNS and CDR2 SASEGT. With V trimmed by 0 bases and J by 0 bases, 2 bases remained unmatched. The CDR3 has 15 residues.

The CDR3 DNA reads TGTGCCAGCAGCCCGACTAGCGGGGGCGCAGATACGCAGTATTTT. Translated: CASSPTSGGADTQYF. The chain is built from TRBV7-9 and TRBJ2-3; 12 bases match TRBD2. V gave up 5 bases and J gave up 4 bases; unmatched junction bases: 4. The CDR3 spans 15 residues. Germline CDR1 is SEHNR and CDR2 is FQNEAQ (reference sequence).

The chain joins TRBV30 to TRBJ2-1, with D tentatively TRBD2 (6 bases). Between the trimmed V and J ends, which lost 3 bases and 0 bases, there was a span of 21 bases. The CDR3 is 18 residues long. Germline V gene lookup returns CDR1 GTSNPN and CDR2 SVGIG (reference sequence). CDR3 coding DNA: TGTGCCTGGAGCGGACCCGGCGGGCTAGCGTCCTCCTACAATGAGCAGTTCTTC. This codes for CAWSGPGGLASSYNEQFF.

V is TRBV2 and J is TRBJ1-5; perhaps TRBD1 as D (5 bases). The CDR3 contains 15 residues. Looked up from germline, CDR1 is SNHLY and CDR2 is FYNNEI. Trimming removed 5 bases from V and 1 base from J, with 12 bases in between. The CDR3 bases are TGTGCCAGCAGTTTAGGGGCTGGGAGCAATCAGCCCCAGCATTTT. Translation gives CASSLGAGSNQPQHF.

This chain uses TRBV11-2 with TRBJ1-3; no definite D call. The V gene lost 8 bases and the J gene lost 4 bases, with 15 bases spanning the gap. This CDR3 has 14 amino acids. CDR1 and CDR2 from the germline V gene are SGHAT and FQNNGV. This CDR3 is CASLFAAGGNTIYF. CDR3 sequence (DNA): TGTGCCAGCTTGTTTGCCGCAGGAGGAAACACCATATATTTT.

The sample holds a few counts of this clone. V is TRBV7-2 and J is TRBJ2-7; 9 bases line up with TRBD2. CDR1 is SGHTA, CDR2 FQGNSA, per germline. The CDR3 runs to 15 residues. The J segment lost 5 bases and the V segment lost 1 base, leaving 6 bases of the junction unmatched. As DNA, the CDR3 is TGTGCCAGCAGCTTAGTGGGCGGGGGGGCCCACGAGCAGTACTTC. Amino acids: CASSLVGGGAHEQYF.

The rearrangement uses TRBV4-1 and TRBJ2-1, with TRBD2 as a possible D gene (6 bases). In germline, CDR1 is MGHRA, CDR2 YSYEKL. There are 15 residues in the CDR3. V dropped 4 bases and J dropped 0 bases, with 10 bases sitting between them. CDR3 sequence: CASSPGVSSYNEQFF. The CDR3 nucleotides read TGCGCCAGCAGCCCGGGGGTGAGCTCCTACAATGAGCAGTTCTTC.

A note on this clone: At one end the junction does not follow the germline gene, possibly because of a read error. The J gene is TRBJ2-1, the V gene TRBV6-1; D may correspond to TRBD1 or TRBD2 (5 bases each). CDR3 length equals 16 residues. Germline CDR1 is MNHNS and CDR2 is SASEGT. CDR3 in amino acids: CASTERIGGGYNEQFF. DNA for the CDR3: TGTGCCAGCACTGAAAGAATCGGTGGGGGCTACAATGAGCAGTTCTTC.

This chain connects TRBV28 to TRBJ1-2; D might be TRBD1 (6 bases). The ends were cut back, 6 bases at V and 3 bases at J, with 11 bases in the middle. CDR1 is MDHEN, CDR2 SYDVKM, per germline. CDR3 length: 13 residues. This chain's CDR3 is CASRGGTDYGYTF. The CDR3 nucleotides are TGTGCCAGCAGAGGGGGTACTGACTATGGCTACACCTTC.

The rearrangement joins TRBV25-1 to TRBJ2-3; D not certain. With 3 bases removed from V and 3 bases from J, the gap between germline ends came to 1 base. The CDR3 is 11 amino acids. Germline V gene sequence: CDR1 MGHDK, CDR2 SYGVNS. The CDR3 is CASSETDTQYF. CDR3 coding DNA: TGTGCCAGCAGTGAGACAGATACGCAGTATTTT.

The rearrangement joins TRBV10-3 to TRBJ2-1, with TRBD1 matching over 12 bases. CDR1 and CDR2 (germline): ENHRY, SYGVKD. CDR3 length: 15 amino acids. The junction had 5 bases not matched to a gene; V was cut back by 3 bases and J by 8 bases. The CDR3 spells CAISDFGTGGYEQFF. Here the CDR3 DNA reads TGTGCCATCAGTGATTTTGGGACAGGGGGCTATGAGCAGTTCTTC.

The rearrangement links TRBV11-3 to TRBJ2-7; 7 bases align to TRBD1. The CDR3 sequence is 15 residues long. Germline-derived CDR1 and CDR2 are SGHNT and YENEEA. V lost 6 bases to trimming and J lost 3 bases; unmatched junction nucleotides: 11. The chain's CDR3 is CASRIGAGGNYEQYF. The DNA of the CDR3 is TGTGCCAGCAGGATCGGGGCAGGGGGAAACTACGAGCAGTACTTC.

Written as DNA, the CDR3 is TGTGCCAGCAGCAAACCGGGCGAGCAGTACTTC. Protein sequence: CASSKPGEQYF. The chain recombines TRBV11-2 with TRBJ2-7; D is uncertain. Per germline, CDR1 SGHAT and CDR2 FQNNGV. Trimming shortened V by 5 bases and J by 6 bases, and 8 bases separated the two germline ends. The CDR3 consists of 11 residues. The full variable domain, with the rest looked up from reference TRBV11-2 and TRBJ2-7, is EAGVAQSPRYKIIEKRQSVAFWCNPISGHATLYWYQQILGQGPKLLIQFQNNGVVDDSQLPKDRFSAERLKGVDSTLKIQPAKLEDSAVYLCASSKPGEQYFGPGTRLTVT.

This clone appeared once. The chain recombines TRBV27 with TRBJ2-2; D could derive from TRBD1 or TRBD2 (5 bases each). V was cut by 9 bases and J by 1 base, with 18 bases left in between. Per the germline V gene, CDR1 is MNHEY and CDR2 is SMNVEV (reference sequence). CDR3 length: 16 amino acids. Here the CDR3 DNA reads TGTGCCAGTCGATCTATGGCAGGGAGGAACACCGGGGAGCTGTTTTTT. It codes for CASRSMAGRNTGELFF.

The CDR3 sequence: CASIPPGGTKYYNEQFF. The CDR3, as DNA: TGTGCCAGCATCCCCCCCGGAGGGACCAAATACTACAATGAGCAGTTCTTC. V is TRBV7-9 and J is TRBJ2-1, with D possibly being TRBD2 (6 bases). Germline V gene sequence: CDR1 SEHNR, CDR2 FQNEAQ (reference sequence). The CDR3 spans 17 residues. V was cut by 7 bases and J by 3 bases, with 22 bases left in between.